The clone carrying this TCR beta chain was seen many times. The sample is drawn from a study of early T cells in non-severe SARS-CoV-2 infection. TCRdb ran MiXCR on the 5' RACE reads and lists one entry per CDR3 protein. The table has 80,000 to 95,000 distinct CDR3 sequences, around 14% seen once. The source of this sequence is an adult who was a healthcare worker with PCR-confirmed SARS-CoV-2 infection or an uninfected control (not recorded which). What was sequenced was whole blood.

CDR3: CASSLEPDYGYTF. The CDR3 nucleotides read TGTGCCAGCAGCTTGGAACCGGACTATGGCTACACCTTC. The rearrangement links TRBV5-5 to TRBJ1-2; D is ambiguous. Germline CDR1 is SGHKS and CDR2 is YYEKEE (reference sequence). V lost 0 bases, J lost 3 bases, and 6 bases lay in between. The CDR3 runs to 13 residues.